This T cell receptor beta chain is drawn from a study of blood T cells in healthy people across ages. The germline CDR1 and CDR2 sequences are MGHDK and SYGVNS. V lost 5 bases, J lost 11 bases, and 15 bases lay in between. This CDR3 has 12 residues. With a J-beta primer mix and a sample-barcoded 5' primer, a second PCR ran roughly 7 to 11 cycles. Tags on each cDNA molecule came from a template-switch adaptor with 12 random nucleotides. Samples each returned at least 2.5 million CDR3-containing paired-end reads. TCRdb reprocessed the 5' RACE reads via MiXCR and lists one record per CDR3 protein. Among more than 1,400,000 distinct CDR3 sequences listed, roughly 40% were seen once.

V usage is TRBV25-1 and J usage is TRBJ2-5, with a possible D match to TRBD2 (6 bases). Input material: blood. This TCR derives from a woman aged 18-30 years in good health. In DNA, the CDR3 is TGTGCCAGCAGTCACACGCCGGGAGCGCAGTACTTC. It is translated as CASSHTPGAQYF.